The 17 T cell receptor beta chains below all came from one sample that was sequenced in a study of cytomegalovirus exposure and HLA in healthy donors. The PCR had 60 Vbeta and 13 Jbeta primers. TCRdb's copy holds only in-frame clones and misses some; the assay was immunoSEQ multiplex PCR. The sample lists some 160,000 clones, 55% to 85% occurring once. The specimen was PBMCs. Every receptor here comes from a middle-aged man in good health and CMV-seronegative.

This clone was seen a handful of times. The gene calls are TRBV5-5 and TRBJ2-7, with D possibly matching TRBD2 (5 bases). Trimming removed 5 bases at V and 2 bases at J, with 14 bases between. CDR3 size: 14 residues. Germline lookup yields CDR1 SGHKS and CDR2 YYEKEE (reference sequence). The CDR3, as DNA: TGTGCCAGCAGAACCGAACCCGGGGCCTACGAGCAGTACTTC. This sequence encodes CASRTEPGAYEQYF.

Here the CDR3 reads CASSTQVSNQPQHF. The CDR3 DNA sequence: TGTGCCAGCTCAACTCAGGTTAGCAATCAGCCCCAGCATTTT. The chain recombines TRBV18 with TRBJ1-5; D remains ambiguous. V was clipped by 5 bases and J by 0 bases, with 8 bases between them. The germline CDR1 and CDR2 sequences are KGHSH and LQKENI. The length of the CDR3 is 14 residues.

The table lists this clone with a count of one. CDR3 protein: CASGGATQPQHF. Here the CDR3 DNA reads TGCGCCAGCGGGGGGGCCACTCAGCCCCAGCATTTT. The genes are TRBV10-2 and TRBJ1-5, with a weak D call TRBD1 (6 bases). From germline, CDR1 is WSHSY and CDR2 SAAADI. This CDR3 has 12 amino acids. V lost 8 bases to trimming and J lost 6 bases, with 11 bases between them.

The genes are TRBV6-5 and TRBJ2-7; 9 nucleotides align to TRBD2. V was clipped by 2 bases and J by 7 bases; unmatched bases: 6. Germline V gene data show CDR1 as MNHEY and CDR2 as SVGAGI. This CDR3 region has 14 residues. The CDR3 nucleotides read TGTGCCAGCAGTTACGTAGCGGGAGCAAGGGAGCAGTACTTC. It is translated as CASSYVAGAREQYF.

The chain couples TRBV7-8 to TRBJ2-5; no definite D call. The germline V and J ends were trimmed by 5 bases and 1 base, with 14 bases remaining between them. Per the germline V gene, CDR1 is SGHVS and CDR2 is FQNEAQ. CDR3 size: 15 residues. Written as DNA, the CDR3 is TGTGCCAGCAGCCCGCTAGTTATCATCCAAGAGACCCAGTACTTC. It encodes CASSPLVIIQETQYF.

The chain is built from TRBV27 and TRBJ1-5, with 9 bases lining up with TRBD1. There are 18 residues in the CDR3. Trimming removed 6 bases from V and 2 bases from J; junction bases left unmatched: 14. Germline loops: CDR1 MNHEY, CDR2 SMNVEV (reference sequence). The CDR3 nucleotides read TGTGCCAGCAGCAGAGGACAGGGGTGGAATAAGGGCAATCAGCCCCAGCATTTT. It specifies CASSRGQGWNKGNQPQHF.

V gene TRBV7-7 combines with J gene TRBJ2-2, with 11 bases fitting TRBD2. V gave up 5 bases and J gave up 1 base; unmatched junction bases: 3. In germline, CDR1 is SSHAT, CDR2 FNYEAQ (reference sequence). The CDR3 has 16 amino acids. The CDR3 sequence: CASSTGLAGNTGELFF. CDR3 coding DNA: TGTGCCAGCAGCACCGGACTAGCGGGGAACACCGGGGAGCTGTTTTTT.

The V call is TRBV28, the J call TRBJ2-7, with 11 bases matching TRBD2. Trimming removed 6 bases from V and 8 bases from J; junction bases left unmatched: 12. This CDR3 region has 15 residues. Germline V gene lookup returns CDR1 MDHEN and CDR2 SYDVKM. CDR3 nucleotide sequence: TGTGCCAGCAGAACAACTAGCGGGAGCCCCCGCAAGCAGTACTTC. This translates into CASRTTSGSPRKQYF.

The chain carries TRBV4-3 and TRBJ2-1, with 11 bases lining up with TRBD2. This CDR3 has 15 amino acids. The junction had 4 bases not matched to a gene; V was cut back by 0 bases and J by 9 bases. In germline, CDR1 is LGHNA, CDR2 YSLEER. CDR3 nucleotides: TGCGCCAGCAGCCAAGATATGGGACTAGCGGTTGAGCAGTTCTTC. It encodes CASSQDMGLAVEQFF.

The chain couples TRBV9 to TRBJ1-4; D not certain. CDR3 length: 10 amino acids. Looked up from germline, CDR1 is SGDLS and CDR2 is YYNGEE. Trimming removed 10 bases from V and 10 bases from J, with 11 bases in between. The CDR3 region has the DNA TGTGCCGGTCACCGGGGAAAACTGTTTTTT. Its translation is CAGHRGKLFF.

This chain uses TRBV6-1 with TRBJ1-1, with D possibly TRBD1 on 5 matching bases. Trimming took 4 bases from V and 5 from J, leaving 14 bases between them. The CDR3 is made up of 14 amino acids. Germline V gene lookup returns CDR1 MNHNS and CDR2 SASEGT. Here the CDR3 DNA reads TGTGCCAGCAGTGGGGACGGGGGGTGGACTGAAGCTTTCTTT. It is translated as CASSGDGGWTEAFF.

The rearrangement links TRBV27 to TRBJ1-1, with 8 positions matching TRBD1. CDR1 and CDR2 (germline): MNHEY, SMNVEV (reference sequence). The junction had 9 bases not matched to a gene; V was cut back by 8 bases and J by 10 bases. The CDR3 totals 12 residues. The CDR3, as DNA: TGTGCCAGCCTATCCCTGGGACAGGTAGCTTTCTTT. This encodes CASLSLGQVAFF.

V is TRBV9 and J is TRBJ1-5; D might be TRBD1 (6 bases). V lost 2 bases and J 8 bases, leaving 8 bases between the germline ends. The V gene's germline CDR1 is SGDLS and CDR2 YYNGEE. The CDR3 is made up of 12 amino acids. CDR3 DNA: TGTGCCAGCAGCGTCTCAGGGGAGCCCCAGCATTTT. It yields the protein CASSVSGEPQHF. The variable domain in full, with the rest retrieved from reference TRBV9 and TRBJ1-5, is DSGVTQTPKHLITATGQRVTLRCSPRSGDLSVYWYQQSLDQGLQFLIQYYNGEERAKGNILERFSAQQFPDLHSELNLSSLELGDSALYFCASSVSGEPQHFGDGTRLSIL.

With respect to this clone: The same CDR3 can be traced to other DNA sequences in this sample. This sequence joins TRBV6-5 and TRBJ1-1; D unclear. Germline V gene lookup returns CDR1 MNHEY and CDR2 SVGAGI. The CDR3 covers 13 residues. The V and J ends lost 3 bases and 1 base respectively, with 6 bases between them. The CDR3 coding sequence is TGTGCCAGCAGTTATACAGAGAACACTGAAGCTTTCTTT. It yields the protein CASSYTENTEAFF.

The chain couples TRBV6-1 to TRBJ1-6; no clear D. The V end lost 1 base, the J end lost 0 bases, and 10 bases lay between the germline ends. Germline V gives CDR1 MNHNS, CDR2 SASEGT. The CDR3 totals 17 residues. Here the CDR3 reads CASSEVRVSSYNSPLHF. CDR3 DNA: TGTGCCAGCAGTGAAGTGAGGGTTAGCTCCTATAATTCACCCCTCCACTTT.

The chain is built from TRBV6-9 and TRBJ2-7; 9 positions agree with TRBD2. CDR1 MNHGY and CDR2 SVAAGI come from the germline V gene. After removal of 7 bases from V and 3 bases from J, the junction contained 10 bases not matched to a gene. This CDR3 is 15 amino acids long. The CDR3 DNA reads as TGTGCCAGCACTACGAAGGGGACTAGCTTCTACGAGCAGTACTTC. Protein: CASTTKGTSFYEQYF.

This clone turned up a few times. J is TRBJ1-1 and V is TRBV4-3; TRBD1 might be the D (5 bases). V lost 3 bases, J lost 3 bases, and 11 bases lay in between. Germline V gene sequence: CDR1 LGHNA, CDR2 YSLEER. The CDR3 has 14 residues. DNA for the CDR3: TGCGCCAGCAGCCAGTGGAGGGGAGACACTGAAGCTTTCTTT. Translated, it gives CASSQWRGDTEAFF.